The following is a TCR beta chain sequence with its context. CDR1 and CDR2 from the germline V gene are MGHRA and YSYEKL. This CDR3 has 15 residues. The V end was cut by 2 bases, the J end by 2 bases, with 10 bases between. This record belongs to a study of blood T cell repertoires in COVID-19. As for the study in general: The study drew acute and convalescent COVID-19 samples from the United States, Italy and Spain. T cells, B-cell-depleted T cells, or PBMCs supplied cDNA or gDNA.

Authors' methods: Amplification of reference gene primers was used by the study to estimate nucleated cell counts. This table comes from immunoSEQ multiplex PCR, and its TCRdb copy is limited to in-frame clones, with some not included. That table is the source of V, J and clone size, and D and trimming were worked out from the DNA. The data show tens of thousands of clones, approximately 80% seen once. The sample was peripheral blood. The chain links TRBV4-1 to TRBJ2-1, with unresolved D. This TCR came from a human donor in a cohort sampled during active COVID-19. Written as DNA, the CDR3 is TGCGCCAGCAGCCAATGGCCCGCCACCTACAATGAGCAGTTCTTC. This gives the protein CASSQWPATYNEQFF.